The following is a T cell receptor (beta chain) sequence with its context. Its target is not known. This may be a read error: a much more frequent sequence differs by one nucleotide. Via MiXCR, TCRdb re-called the reads, giving one row per CDR3 protein. The top ten clones hold around 2.8% of a sample with hundreds of thousands of distinct CDR3 sequences, roughly 35% of them seen once. This record belongs to a study of T cell repertoires in cytomegalovirus infection. Study details: CMV infection together with matching HLA type was indicated by public TCR beta signatures. Overall study results and limits: The ex vivo response was dominated by HLA-C-restricted CMV-specific TCR beta clonotypes.

Germline CDR1 is SGHVS and CDR2 is FNYEAQ. The CDR3 is made up of 15 amino acids. The chain is built from TRBV7-6 and TRBJ2-7, with 9 positions matching TRBD1. The origin of this receptor is a human donor in good health (CMV status not recorded). Some clones in this sample may be carry-over from other donors' samples. Sequencing was carried out using PBMCs. The CDR3: CASSSVDRGFYERYF. The CDR3 DNA reads as TGTGCCAGCAGCTCCGTTGACAGGGGGTTCTACGAGCGGTACTTC.